Presented here are 32 T cell receptor beta chains from one specimen sequenced in a study of blood T cells in healthy people across ages. Primed by a sample-barcoded 5' primer and a J-beta primer mix, a second PCR proceeded for about 6 to 11 cycles. TCRdb fed the 5' RACE reads into MiXCR, producing one record per CDR3 protein. The sample lists 750,000 to 950,000 distinct CDR3 sequences, about 29% seen once, with roughly 10% in the top ten. This same sample was also taken into another study, of T cells of mothers and their children.

Sequencing was carried out using blood. These receptors came from a woman aged 40 to 50 in good health.

CDR3 residues: CSARVDSQQPQHF. The CDR3 DNA follows: TGCAGTGCTAGAGTGGACAGTCAACAGCCCCAGCATTTT. The V call is TRBV20-1, the J call TRBJ1-5; TRBD1 might be the D (6 bases). The CDR3 spans 13 residues. Germline V CDR1 and CDR2: DFQATT, SNEGSKA (reference sequence). Trimming stripped 1 base from V and 7 bases from J, with 11 bases between.

V gene TRBV3-1 combines with J gene TRBJ2-1; 12 bases line up with TRBD2. The length of the CDR3 is 17 residues. Germline V lookup: CDR1 LGHDT, CDR2 YNNKEL (reference sequence). V shed 4 bases, J shed 4 bases, and the junction held 8 bases outside the gene matches. DNA for the CDR3: TGTGCCAGCAGCCGCCCGGCTAGCGGGGGGGAATACAATGAGCAGTTCTTC. Translation gives CASSRPASGGEYNEQFF.

This clonotype was observed a handful of times. The chain is built from TRBV7-2 and TRBJ2-5; TRBD1 is a possible D gene (6 bases). This CDR3 comprises 15 residues. Germline-derived CDR1 and CDR2 are SGHTA and FQGNSA. V was clipped by 2 bases and J by 4 bases, with 14 bases between them. CDR3 sequence (DNA): TGTGCCAGCAGCTTAAGATGGGGGCGTTCAGAGACCCAGTACTTC. Protein product: CASSLRWGRSETQYF.

This clonotype was observed a few times. At one end the junction does not follow the germline gene, possibly because of a read error. The chain has TRBV12-3 or TRBV12-4 and TRBJ1-2, with 10 bases that match TRBD1. The CDR3 runs 13 residues. In DNA form, the CDR3 reads TGTGCCGGCAGGAGACAGGGGGCGGGTGGCTACACCTTC. It is translated as CAGRRQGAGGYTF.

The chain links TRBV4-2 to TRBJ2-2; 8 nucleotides agree with TRBD2. After removal of 0 bases from V and 0 bases from J, the junction contained 3 bases not matched to a gene. The CDR3 is 17 residues long. The germline gives CDR1 LGHNA, CDR2 YNFKEQ. The CDR3 here is CASSQEASGPNTGELFF. DNA for the CDR3: TGTGCCAGCAGCCAAGAAGCTAGCGGGCCGAACACCGGGGAGCTGTTTTTT.

This clonotype was observed many times. This chain joins TRBV29-1 and TRBJ2-3; D possibly matches TRBD1 or TRBD2 (5 bases each). The germline gives CDR1 SQVTM, CDR2 ANQGSEA. V was trimmed by 3 bases and J by 2 bases, leaving 12 bases between them. The CDR3 runs to 14 residues. CDR3 nucleotide sequence: TGCAGCGTTGAGTCGAGGGACCACACAGATACGCAGTATTTT. It specifies CSVESRDHTDTQYF.

A word on this clonotype: Sequence at one end of the junction differs from germline and may be a read error. The chain links TRBV20-1 to TRBJ1-5, with unresolved D. Germline CDR1 is DFQATT and CDR2 is SNEGSKA (reference sequence). The CDR3 sequence is 14 residues long. The CDR3 here is CNASETDSNQPQHF. The CDR3 nucleotides are TGCAATGCTAGCGAAACGGATAGCAATCAGCCCCAGCATTTT.

This clonotype was detected a few times. An end of the junction does not agree with germline; a read error may underlie this. V is TRBV2 and J is TRBJ1-2; possibly TRBD1 for D (6 bases). Germline V CDR1 and CDR2: SNHLY, FYNNEI. The CDR3 is 12 residues long. The CDR3 reads CASDDRNYGCTF. CDR3 DNA: TGTGCCAGCGACGACAGGAACTATGGCTGCACCTTC.

A few counts support this clonotype. CDR3 DNA: TGTGCCAGCAGCTTCGGGACGGGGGTAAGCTACAATGAGCAGTTCTTC. This translates into CASSFGTGVSYNEQFF. The chain has TRBV7-9 and TRBJ2-1, with D maybe TRBD2 (6 bases). V was clipped by 3 bases and J by 3 bases, with 15 bases between them. The CDR3 is 16 amino acids. Germline CDR1 reads SEHNR; CDR2 reads FQNEAQ (reference sequence).

This clonotype has just one count. The chain recombines TRBV28 with TRBJ1-2, with TRBD1 identical over 8 bases. The CDR3 has 15 residues. Germline CDR1 is MDHEN and CDR2 is SYDVKM. Trimming at V came to 2 bases and at J to 8 bases, leaving 10 bases not matched to a gene. CDR3 protein: CASSLRGTGFGGYTF. The CDR3 region has the DNA TGTGCCAGCAGTTTAAGGGGGACAGGTTTCGGGGGCTACACCTTC.

In this sample, this clonotype turned up many times. The J gene is TRBJ1-5, the V gene TRBV4-1; D might be TRBD1 (5 bases). Trimming cost V 0 bases and J 6 bases, with 12 bases left between them. The CDR3 is made up of 15 amino acids. In germline, CDR1 is MGHRA, CDR2 YSYEKL. CDR3 loop: CASSQDTGGGQPQHF. The DNA for the CDR3 is TGCGCCAGCAGCCAAGATACGGGGGGAGGTCAGCCCCAGCATTTT.

V usage is TRBV28 and J usage is TRBJ1-1; a possible D gene is TRBD1 (6 bases). Trimming cost V 2 bases and J 4 bases, with 14 bases left between them. Germline assignment: CDR1 MDHEN and CDR2 SYDVKM. The CDR3 is 15 amino acids. The CDR3 reads CASSLPRQVGTEAFF. The CDR3 DNA reads as TGTGCCAGCAGTTTACCCAGACAGGTAGGCACTGAAGCTTTCTTT.

This clonotype was seen only a few times. V gene TRBV28 combines with J gene TRBJ1-2, with D possibly being TRBD1 (6 bases). With 4 bases removed from V and 6 bases from J, the gap between germline ends came to 12 bases. The length of the CDR3 is 13 residues. Germline-derived CDR1 and CDR2 are MDHEN and SYDVKM. The CDR3 DNA reads TGTGCCAGCAGTTCCCACAGGGAAGATGGCTACACCTTC. Its protein product is CASSSHREDGYTF.

The chain has TRBV6-1 and TRBJ2-1, with 8 bases matching TRBD1. Germline loops: CDR1 MNHNS, CDR2 SASEGT. V shed 4 bases and J 3 bases; nucleotides not matched to a gene: 5. This CDR3 is built from 15 residues. The CDR3 DNA reads as TGTGCCAGCAGTGCCCACAGGGGGTACTACAATGAGCAGTTCTTC. Protein product: CASSAHRGYYNEQFF.

At least ten counts were recorded for this clonotype. The chain is built from TRBV4-2 and TRBJ2-7, with TRBD2 identical over 7 bases. The CDR3 consists of 16 residues. CDR1 and CDR2 from the germline V gene are LGHNA and YNFKEQ. V lost 4 bases, J lost 0 bases, and 9 bases stayed unmatched. The DNA of the CDR3 is TGTGCCAGCAGCCCCCGGGGAGGGAGAAGCTCCTACGAGCAGTACTTC. Translation: CASSPRGGRSSYEQYF.

This clonotype was seen more than once but under ten times. The gene calls are TRBV28 and TRBJ2-3; D might be TRBD1 (6 bases). V was cut by 2 bases and J by 0 bases, with 9 bases left in between. CDR1 MDHEN and CDR2 SYDVKM come from the germline V gene. This CDR3 region has 15 residues. CDR3 in amino acids: CASSLRDKSTDTQYF. The CDR3 DNA follows: TGTGCCAGCAGTTTACGGGACAAGAGCACAGATACGCAGTATTTT.

This clonotype has more than one count but fewer than ten. The chain recombines TRBV3-1 with TRBJ1-1; D is perhaps TRBD1 (5 bases). The germline V and J ends were trimmed by 1 base and 1 base, with 16 bases remaining between them. Germline CDR1 reads LGHDT; CDR2 reads YNNKEL (reference sequence). This CDR3 region has 17 residues. The CDR3 spells CASSQVLRTGTNTEAFF. In DNA form, the CDR3 reads TGTGCCAGCAGCCAAGTACTCCGAACAGGTACGAACACTGAAGCTTTCTTT.

This clonotype was seen only a few times. The rearrangement joins TRBV7-8 to TRBJ1-1, with no clear D. The CDR3 runs 13 residues. Germline V gives CDR1 SGHVS, CDR2 FQNEAQ. The V end lost 6 bases, the J end lost 5 bases, and 13 bases lay between the germline ends. The CDR3 reads CASRRLDRTEAFF. DNA for the CDR3: TGTGCCAGCAGAAGACTCGATCGGACTGAAGCTTTCTTT. Supplemented by reference TRBV7-8 and TRBJ1-1, the full variable domain reads GAGVSQSPRYKVAKRGQDVALRCDPISGHVSLFWYQQALGQGPEFLTYFQNEAQLDKSGLPSDRFFAERPEGSVSTLKIQRTQQEDSAVYLCASRRLDRTEAFFGQGTRLTVV.

This clonotype has ten or more counts. The rearrangement links TRBV28 to TRBJ2-3; 8 positions agree with TRBD2. V lost 9 bases and J lost 0; bases outside the gene matches: 14. This CDR3 contains 17 residues. Germline V gene data show CDR1 as MDHEN and CDR2 as SYDVKM. This CDR3 is CASNLMASGPSTDTQYF. CDR3 DNA sequence: TGTGCCAGTAATTTGATGGCTAGCGGGCCTAGCACAGATACGCAGTATTTT.

This clonotype has at least ten counts. The CDR3 loop reads CSVHSGKANEKLFF. The CDR3 DNA is TGCAGCGTTCATTCGGGAAAAGCTAATGAAAAACTGTTTTTT. This chain uses TRBV29-1 with TRBJ1-4, with unresolved D. V was shortened by 5 bases and J by 3 bases, with 13 bases between the two germline ends. CDR1 is SQVTM, CDR2 ANQGSEA, per germline. The CDR3 is 14 residues long.

The J gene is TRBJ1-2, the V gene TRBV6-5; D might be TRBD1 (6 bases). The CDR3 has 12 residues. Trimming removed 7 bases from V and 5 bases from J, with 11 bases in between. Germline CDR1 reads MNHEY; CDR2 reads SVGAGI. The CDR3 sequence is CASTATGYGYTF. In DNA, the CDR3 is TGTGCCAGCACCGCGACAGGTTATGGCTACACCTTC.

The chain joins TRBV7-2 to TRBJ1-2, with 9 nucleotides matching TRBD1. The CDR3 spans 17 residues. In germline, CDR1 is SGHTA, CDR2 FQGNSA. V lost 2 bases and J lost 3; bases outside the gene matches: 10. The CDR3 DNA is TGTGCCAGCAGCTTAACCGGGACAGGGACGGGGGACTATGGCTACACCTTC. Its protein is CASSLTGTGTGDYGYTF.

Comments on this clonotype: This could be a read error, since a much larger clone is one nucleotide away. The rearrangement links TRBV7-2 to TRBJ1-4, with D perhaps TRBD1 (6 bases). The CDR3 is 16 amino acids. The V gene's germline CDR1 is SGHTA and CDR2 FQGNSA. V was clipped by 5 bases and J by 7 bases, with 20 bases between them. The CDR3 here is CASSPMALGAGEKLFF. CDR3 coding DNA: TGTGCCAGCAGCCCCATGGCGCTGGGGGCGGGTGAAAAACTGTTTTTT. Drawing the rest from reference TRBV7-2 and TRBJ1-4, the complete variable domain is GAGVSQSPSNKVTEKGKDVELRCDPISGHTALYWYRQSLGQGLEFLIYFQGNSAPDKSGLPSDRFSAERTGGSVSTLTIQRTQQEDSAVYLCASSPMALGAGEKLFFGSGTQLSVL.

The rearrangement links TRBV6-5 to TRBJ2-7, with 7 bases identical to TRBD1. This CDR3 region has 15 residues. Germline lookup yields CDR1 MNHEY and CDR2 SVGAGI. Trimming took 6 bases from V and 4 from J; bases not matched to a gene: 12. The CDR3 loop reads CASSLTGEWIYEQYF. The CDR3 DNA is TGTGCCAGCAGCCTTACAGGGGAATGGATATACGAGCAGTACTTC.

This chain uses TRBV29-1 with TRBJ1-6; D ambiguous. Germline V lookup: CDR1 SQVTM, CDR2 ANQGSEA. CDR3 length: 13 amino acids. V was cut by 5 bases and J by 3 bases, with 8 bases left in between. This CDR3 reads CSVQASYNSPLHF. Here the CDR3 DNA reads TGCAGCGTTCAGGCGAGCTATAATTCACCCCTCCACTTT.

This clonotype has only one observation. The junction and the germline gene differ at one end; a read error may be behind it. The rearrangement links TRBV14 to TRBJ2-7; 8 bases agree with TRBD2. CDR1 is SGHDN and CDR2 is FVKESK in the germline V gene. The CDR3 length is 16 residues. CDR3 loop: CANSQVSQRGTYEQYF. DNA for the CDR3: TGTGCCAACAGCCAAGTTTCCCAGCGGGGGACCTACGAGCAGTACTTC.

In its sample, this clonotype was seen many times. V is TRBV3-1 and J is TRBJ1-2, with D unclear. The CDR3 is 16 residues long. V was trimmed by 3 bases and J by 3 bases, leaving 17 bases between them. From germline, CDR1 is LGHDT and CDR2 YNNKEL (reference sequence). The CDR3 loop is CASSHLDREAYYGYTF. Here the CDR3 DNA reads TGTGCCAGCAGCCACCTGGATAGGGAAGCCTACTATGGCTACACCTTC.

In this sample, this clonotype turned up many times. This chain links TRBV5-1 with TRBJ1-1, with D perhaps matching TRBD1 (5 bases). V dropped 0 bases and J dropped 2 bases, with 11 bases sitting between them. The CDR3 length is 15 residues. Germline CDR1 SGHRS, CDR2 YFSETQ. CDR3 region: CASSLGWGYNTEAFF. CDR3 DNA: TGCGCCAGCAGCTTGGGGTGGGGGTATAACACTGAAGCTTTCTTT.

The chain has TRBV5-1 and TRBJ1-1; D gene unclear. Per the germline V gene, CDR1 is SGHRS and CDR2 is YFSETQ. This CDR3 region has 13 residues. Deletions cut 4 bases from V and 0 bases from J, with 7 bases between. The CDR3 protein is CASSAEVNTEAFF. For the CDR3, the DNA is TGCGCCAGCAGCGCTGAGGTGAACACTGAAGCTTTCTTT.

The chain recombines TRBV11-2 with TRBJ1-1; TRBD1 aligns across 8 bases. V shed 3 bases and J 6 bases; nucleotides not matched to a gene: 6. CDR3 size: 14 residues. In germline, CDR1 is SGHAT, CDR2 FQNNGV. The CDR3 sequence: CASSFATGVPEAFF. Written as DNA, the CDR3 is TGTGCCAGCAGCTTCGCGACAGGGGTCCCTGAAGCTTTCTTT.

This clonotype occurred many times. The V and J genes are TRBV4-2 and TRBJ2-1; 11 bases map to TRBD1. Germline V CDR1 and CDR2: LGHNA, YNFKEQ. CDR3 length: 16 amino acids. V trimming: 1 base; J trimming: 8 bases; junction bases outside the gene matches: 7. As DNA, the CDR3 is TGTGCCAGCAGCCAAGTTGGGACAGGGGGAAAGTATGAGCAGTTCTTC. It yields the protein CASSQVGTGGKYEQFF.

The genes are TRBV7-2 and TRBJ2-1; 12 bases are a match to TRBD2. Trimming removed 4 bases from V and 8 bases from J; junction bases left unmatched: 3. Germline V gene lookup returns CDR1 SGHTA and CDR2 FQGNSA. The CDR3 extends over 14 amino acids. CDR3 protein: CASSSGLAGYEQFF. Written as DNA, the CDR3 is TGTGCCAGCAGCTCTGGACTAGCGGGGTATGAGCAGTTCTTC.